Listed below are T cell receptor beta chains from one sample, sequenced in a study of chemoradiotherapy in HPV16-positive cancers. Here immunoSEQ multiplex PCR was the method, and the copy in TCRdb shows in-frame clones only, minus some. The sample yields about 32,000 clones, around 88% seen once. The sequencing used blood, collected from a patient who underwent chemoradiotherapy. The receptor source for this set is a human donor with HPV-associated anogenital cancer. Each CDR3 is given without its conserved first and last residue. Only some rows state a clone size, as once, few, many or a class for expanded clones.

J gene	clone size	V gene	CDR3 protein
TRBJ1-3	NA	TRBV10-2	ASSDPRTIRNTIY
TRBJ2-5	NA	TRBV9	ASSVVGQQETQY
TRBJ2-3	NA	TRBV4-1	ASSRTATSTDTQY
TRBJ1-1	NA	TRBV5-1	ASSSRRDSNPTNTEAF
TRBJ1-2	NA	TRBV27	ASSLKGIGYT
TRBJ2-1	once	TRBV11-3	ASSLSSASYNEQF
TRBJ1-4	NA	TRBV2	ASSEASGPLNEKLF
TRBJ1-3	once	TRBV6-4	ASSTPGTAGNTIY
TRBJ2-7	NA	TRBV5-5	ASSWGGQPYEQY
TRBJ2-1	NA	TRBV15	ATSRGRGGSYNEQF
TRBJ2-1	NA	TRBV28	ASSRLLDNNEQF
TRBJ1-2	NA	TRBV5-3	ARSGTVNYGYT
TRBJ2-3	NA	TRBV11-3	ASSGTLRLAEMSTDTQY
TRBJ2-1	NA	TRBV7-9	ASRASGGSYNEQF
TRBJ2-7	NA	TRBV11-2	ASSLVFSGMNEQY
TRBJ2-1	NA	TRBV18	ASSPQSGNNEQF
TRBJ1-5	NA	TRBV28	ASSPYSSNQPQH
TRBJ2-3	NA	TRBV5-1	ASSLVADTQY
TRBJ2-5	once	TRBV6-1	AATSGRLETQY
TRBJ1-4	NA	TRBV5-1	ASSWGQYATNEKLF
TRBJ1-2	NA	TRBV10-1	ASSGGREKRERSYGYT
TRBJ2-5	NA	TRBV20-1	SASKETQY
TRBJ1-1	NA	TRBV5-1	ASSVDSPWNTEAF
TRBJ1-4	NA	TRBV14	ASSQEGQSATNEKLF
TRBJ2-3	once	TRBV4-2	ASSQAPTGLTDTQY
TRBJ2-1	NA	TRBV19	ASSWQHNEQF
TRBJ2-3	NA	TRBV19	ASSKMGTDTQY
TRBJ1-1	once	TRBV14	ASSQDYGYTEAF
TRBJ1-5	NA	TRBV18	ASSPQGASNQPQH
TRBJ1-2	NA	TRBV5-6	ASSLDPRDGCT
TRBJ2-1	NA	TRBV10-2	ASSEWEGLAGGHNEQF
TRBJ2-7	NA	TRBV7-9	ASSRGRDRVNEQY
TRBJ1-6	few	TRBV30	AWSVLGPLH
TRBJ2-3	NA	TRBV29-1	SVTRGATDTQY
TRBJ1-1	NA	TRBV6-1	ASSVGNTEAF
TRBJ1-1	once	TRBV5-6	ASSQLQGVVTEAF
TRBJ2-1	NA	TRBV2	ASSSQGGRDNEQF
TRBJ1-2	NA	TRBV6-4	ASSVSRLYGYT
TRBJ2-5	NA	TRBV2	ASSGAGLAVQETQY
TRBJ1-2	NA	TRBV5-1	ASSLEGGQHYST
TRBJ1-5	NA	TRBV2	ASRIGQRGAQH
TRBJ2-1	NA	TRBV7-6	ASSLALAAYNEQF
TRBJ2-1	NA	TRBV29-1	SVLQGGGNEQF
TRBJ1-5	NA	TRBV19	ASSIVTSNQPQH
TRBJ2-3	NA	TRBV28	ASSPGVGAGGGDTQY
TRBJ1-4	few	TRBV21-1	ASSTRNPTHFATNEKLF
TRBJ2-7	NA	TRBV7-9	ASSPKTGVSYEQY
TRBJ2-5	NA	TRBV29-1	SVPKGAETQY
TRBJ2-2	NA	TRBV4-2	ASSQDNGAPPADTGELF
TRBJ1-1	once	TRBV7-8	ASSLRRGLEAF
TRBJ2-5	NA	TRBV10-3	AISDQTHFSGRLETQY
TRBJ2-3	NA	TRBV5-1	ASSLGQGADTQY
TRBJ1-2	NA	TRBV6-1	ASSEASGGNGYT
TRBJ1-6	NA	TRBV4-2	ASSATDITPLH
NA	NA	TRBV7-4	ASSWGWGLVSHEQY
TRBJ2-6	NA	TRBV25-1	ASLTSGGTSGANVLT
TRBJ1-5	NA	TRBV19	ASKDRGNQPQH
TRBJ1-4	NA	TRBV2	ASRTANEKLF